The clone carrying this T cell receptor (beta chain) was seen only a few times. The antigen is unknown. The sample comes from a study of blood T cells in healthy people across ages. Broader study findings: Long-lived donors had more naive CD4+ cells and higher diversity than aged donors. It was found that TCR beta diversity correlated strongly with the percentage of naive T cells.

Each sample gave at least 7 million isolated PBMCs. The CDR3 totals 15 residues. V gave up 0 bases and J gave up 2 bases, with 10 bases separating them. From germline, CDR1 is SGHRS and CDR2 YFSETQ. The authors ran a second PCR of roughly 6 to 11 cycles using a sample-barcoded 5' primer and a J-beta primer mix. Using its own MiXCR run on the 5' RACE reads, TCRdb lists one record per CDR3 protein. The sample shows approximately 1.5 million distinct CDR3 sequences, approximately 43% of them seen only once. Sequencing input: blood. The receptor comes from a woman aged 18-30 years in good health. The rearrangement links TRBV5-1 to TRBJ2-3, with a weak D call TRBD1 (6 bases). DNA for the CDR3: TGCGCCAGCAGCTTGGACGGACAGATCACAGATACGCAGTATTTT. It yields the protein CASSLDGQITDTQYF.